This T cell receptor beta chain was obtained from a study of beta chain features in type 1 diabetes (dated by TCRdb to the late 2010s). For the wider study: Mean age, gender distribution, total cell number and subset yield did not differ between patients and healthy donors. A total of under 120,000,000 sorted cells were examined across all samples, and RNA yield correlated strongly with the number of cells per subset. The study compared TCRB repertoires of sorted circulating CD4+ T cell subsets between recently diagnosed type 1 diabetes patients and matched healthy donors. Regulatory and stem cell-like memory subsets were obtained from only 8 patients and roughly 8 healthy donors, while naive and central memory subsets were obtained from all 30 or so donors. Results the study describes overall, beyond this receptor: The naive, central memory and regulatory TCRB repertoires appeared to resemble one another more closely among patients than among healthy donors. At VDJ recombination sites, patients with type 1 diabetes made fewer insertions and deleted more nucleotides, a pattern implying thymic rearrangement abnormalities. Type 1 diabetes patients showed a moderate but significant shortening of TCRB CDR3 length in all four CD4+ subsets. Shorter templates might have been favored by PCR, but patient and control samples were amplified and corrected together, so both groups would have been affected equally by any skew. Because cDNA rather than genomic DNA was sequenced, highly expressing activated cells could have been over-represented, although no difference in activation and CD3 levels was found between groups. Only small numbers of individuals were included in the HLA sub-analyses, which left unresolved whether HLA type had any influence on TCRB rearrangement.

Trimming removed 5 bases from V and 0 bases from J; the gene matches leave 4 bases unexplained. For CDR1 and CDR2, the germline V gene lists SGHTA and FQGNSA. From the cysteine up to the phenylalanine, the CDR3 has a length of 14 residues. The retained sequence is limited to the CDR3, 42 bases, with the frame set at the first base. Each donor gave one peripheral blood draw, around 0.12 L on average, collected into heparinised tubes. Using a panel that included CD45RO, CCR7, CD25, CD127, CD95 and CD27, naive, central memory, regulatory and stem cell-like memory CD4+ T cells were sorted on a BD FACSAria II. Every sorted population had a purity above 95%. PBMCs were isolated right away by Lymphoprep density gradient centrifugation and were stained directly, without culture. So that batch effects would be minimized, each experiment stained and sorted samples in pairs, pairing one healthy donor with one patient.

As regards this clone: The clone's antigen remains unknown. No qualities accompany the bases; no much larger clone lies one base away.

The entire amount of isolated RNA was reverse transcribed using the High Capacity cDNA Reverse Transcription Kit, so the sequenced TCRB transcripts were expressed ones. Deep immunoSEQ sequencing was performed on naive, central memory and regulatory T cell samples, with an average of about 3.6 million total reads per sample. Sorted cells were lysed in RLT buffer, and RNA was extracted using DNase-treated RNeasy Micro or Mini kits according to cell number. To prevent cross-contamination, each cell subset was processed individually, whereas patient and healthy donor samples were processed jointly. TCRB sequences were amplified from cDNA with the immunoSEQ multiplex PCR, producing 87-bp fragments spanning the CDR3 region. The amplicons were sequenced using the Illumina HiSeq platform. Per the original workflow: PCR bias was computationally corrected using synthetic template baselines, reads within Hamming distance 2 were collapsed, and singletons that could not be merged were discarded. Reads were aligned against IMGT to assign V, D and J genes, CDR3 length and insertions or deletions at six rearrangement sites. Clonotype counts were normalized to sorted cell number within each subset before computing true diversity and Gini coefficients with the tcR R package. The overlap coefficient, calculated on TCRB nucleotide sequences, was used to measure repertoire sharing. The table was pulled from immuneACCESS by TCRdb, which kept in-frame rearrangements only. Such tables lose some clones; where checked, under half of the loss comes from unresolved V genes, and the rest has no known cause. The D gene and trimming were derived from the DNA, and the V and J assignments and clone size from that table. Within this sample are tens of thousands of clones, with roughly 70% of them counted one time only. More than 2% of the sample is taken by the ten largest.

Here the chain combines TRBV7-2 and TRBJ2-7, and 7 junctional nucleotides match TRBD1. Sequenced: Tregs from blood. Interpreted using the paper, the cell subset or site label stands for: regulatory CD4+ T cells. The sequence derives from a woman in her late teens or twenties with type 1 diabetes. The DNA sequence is TGTGCCAGCAGCAGAGACAGGGCCTCCTACGAGCAGTACTTC. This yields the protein CASSRDRASYEQYF.